This TCR beta chain was obtained from a study of neurological immune-mediated disorders. The sample holds many counts of this clonotype. Time point indicated: longitudinal time-point 2. The V gene lost 5 bases and the J gene lost 3 bases, with 18 bases spanning the gap. The germline CDR1 and CDR2 sequences are SGHRS and YFSETQ. This CDR3 is built from 16 residues. The method for making cDNA was 5'RACE, and it used 10-nucleotide random UMIs. One entry per CDR3 protein results from TCRdb running MiXCR on the 5' RACE reads. This repertoire shows some 100,000 distinct CDR3 sequences, under 15% found once; its top ten account for approximately 5%.

The V call is TRBV5-1, the J call TRBJ2-1; weak D call: TRBD1 (8 bases). Sequencing used PBMCs. This TCR derives from a female donor with HTLV-1-associated myelopathy (HAM/TSP). CDR3 residues: CASRLNRGGVYNEQFF. The CDR3 nucleotides read TGCGCCAGCAGACTCAACAGGGGGGGGGTCTACAATGAGCAGTTCTTC. The full variable domain, in which reference TRBV5-1 and TRBJ2-1 provide the parts outside the CDR3, is KAGVTQTPRYLIKTRGQQVTLSCSPISGHRSVSWYQQTPGQGLQFLFEYFSETQRNKGNFPGRFSGRQFSNSRSEMNVSTLELGDSALYLCASRLNRGGVYNEQFFGPGTRLTVL.